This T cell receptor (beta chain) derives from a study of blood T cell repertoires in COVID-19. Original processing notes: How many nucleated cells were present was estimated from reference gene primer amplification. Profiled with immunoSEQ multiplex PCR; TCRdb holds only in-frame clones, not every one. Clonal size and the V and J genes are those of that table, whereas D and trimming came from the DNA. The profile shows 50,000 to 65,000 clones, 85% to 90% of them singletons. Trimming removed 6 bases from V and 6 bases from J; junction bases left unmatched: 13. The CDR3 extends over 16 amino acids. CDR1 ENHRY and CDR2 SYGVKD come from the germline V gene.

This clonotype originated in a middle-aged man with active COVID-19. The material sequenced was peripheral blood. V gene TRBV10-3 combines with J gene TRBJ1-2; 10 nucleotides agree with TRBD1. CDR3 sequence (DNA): TGTGCCATCAGCCGGGGACAGGGGCCTTCAAATGATGGCTACACCTTC. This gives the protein CAISRGQGPSNDGYTF.